One and the same sample provided the 24 T cell receptor beta chains below, sequenced in a study of blood T cell repertoires in COVID-19. Data came from immunoSEQ multiplex PCR; TCRdb stores just in-frame clones and leaves some out. The top ten hold approximately 13% of the sample, which has some 100,000 clones, over 75% seen once. Material for sequencing was peripheral blood. The source of these receptors is a human donor in a cohort sampled during active COVID-19.

The rearrangement links TRBV6-2 or TRBV6-3 to TRBJ2-5, with no clear D. Trimming shortened V by 6 bases and J by 1 base, and 9 bases separated the two germline ends. This CDR3 is built from 13 residues. Germline V gene sequence: CDR1 MNHEY, CDR2 SVGEGT. CDR3: CASSTHVQETQYF. Here the CDR3 DNA reads TGTGCCAGCAGCACACACGTCCAAGAGACCCAGTACTTC.

The chain carries TRBV7-9 and TRBJ1-6; 7 nucleotides agree with TRBD1. The CDR3 runs 15 residues. Germline CDR1 is SEHNR and CDR2 is FQNEAQ (reference sequence). Trimming took 8 bases from V and 3 from J; bases not matched to a gene: 7. CDR3 residues: CASGRDRDYNSPLHF. The CDR3 nucleotides read TGTGCCAGCGGCCGGGACAGAGACTATAATTCACCCCTCCACTTT.

In this sample, this clone turned up a few times. The J gene is TRBJ1-2, the V gene TRBV2, with D maybe TRBD1 (6 bases). There are 14 residues in the CDR3. Germline V gives CDR1 SNHLY, CDR2 FYNNEI. Trimming cost V 6 bases and J 3 bases, with 14 bases left between them. DNA of the CDR3: TGTGCCAGCAGGATTCAGACAGGCGACTATGGCTACACCTTC. Amino acids: CASRIQTGDYGYTF. The whole variable domain, remainder taken from reference TRBV2 and TRBJ1-2, is EPEVTQTPSHQVTQMGQEVILRCVPISNHLYFYWYRQILGQKVEFLVSFYNNEISEKSEIFDDQFSVERPDGSNFTLKIRSTKLEDSAMYFCASRIQTGDYGYTFGSGTRLTVV.

This chain links TRBV27 with TRBJ2-3; D call uncertain. With 8 bases removed from V and 2 bases from J, the gap between germline ends came to 14 bases. Per the germline V gene, CDR1 is MNHEY and CDR2 is SMNVEV (reference sequence). There are 14 residues in the CDR3. The CDR3 region is CASGPRSFTDTQYF. DNA of the CDR3: TGTGCCAGCGGTCCGAGATCATTCACAGATACGCAGTATTTT.

This clone was found a few times. V gene TRBV7-9 combines with J gene TRBJ1-3, with TRBD1 matching 8 bases. The CDR3 has 14 amino acids. Germline V gene lookup returns CDR1 SEHNR and CDR2 FQNEAQ (reference sequence). CDR3 coding DNA: TGTGCTACCACAGGGGGTGGCTTAAGAAACACCATATATTTT. This encodes CATTGGGLRNTIYF.

The rearrangement uses TRBV15 and TRBJ2-5; the D gene is possibly TRBD1 (6 bases). With 0 bases removed from V and 5 bases from J, the gap between germline ends came to 13 bases. The length of the CDR3 is 15 residues. Germline V gene lookup returns CDR1 LNHNV and CDR2 YYDKDF (reference sequence). CDR3 protein: CATSRDRVRGETQYF. The DNA for the CDR3 is TGTGCCACCAGCAGAGACAGGGTGAGGGGGGAGACCCAGTACTTC. The variable domain in full, completed from reference TRBV15 and TRBJ2-5, reads DAMVIQNPRYQVTQFGKPVTLSCSQTLNHNVMYWYQQKSSQAPKLLFHYYDKDFNNEADTPDNFQSRRPNTSFCFLDIRSPGLGDTAMYLCATSRDRVRGETQYFGPGTRLLVL.

The chain couples TRBV27 to TRBJ2-4; D is ambiguous. From germline, CDR1 is MNHEY and CDR2 SMNVEV (reference sequence). The length of the CDR3 is 14 residues. V gave up 5 bases and J gave up 0 bases, with 8 bases separating them. In DNA, the CDR3 is TGTGCCAGCAGTCCCAATTTAGCCAAAAACATTCAGTACTTC. It specifies CASSPNLAKNIQYF.

This rearrangement joins TRBV6-1 to TRBJ2-1, with D uncertain. The V end was cut by 0 bases, the J end by 0 bases, with 9 bases between. CDR1 MNHNS and CDR2 SASEGT come from the germline V gene. The length of the CDR3 is 16 residues. As DNA, the CDR3 is TGTGCCAGCAGTGAAGCCGGCACAGCCTCCTACAATGAGCAGTTCTTC. This codes for CASSEAGTASYNEQFF.

The CDR3 sequence: CASSVGPGNTEAFF. The CDR3 DNA sequence: TGTGCCAGCAGCGTAGGTCCCGGGAACACTGAAGCTTTCTTT. The chain employs TRBV9 and TRBJ1-1; no reliable D call. The V and J ends lost 0 bases and 1 base respectively, with 7 bases between them. The CDR3 runs to 14 residues. Germline values: CDR1 SGDLS, CDR2 YYNGEE.

J is TRBJ2-4 and V is TRBV19; no reliable D call. CDR1 LNHDA and CDR2 SQIVND come from the germline V gene (reference sequence). There are 19 residues in the CDR3. Trimming stripped 7 bases from V and 0 bases from J, with 25 bases between. Written as DNA, the CDR3 is TGTGCCAGTACCCGAACTGGGCCGCAAGTTAACCTAGCCAAAAACATTCAGTACTTC. Its protein is CASTRTGPQVNLAKNIQYF.

The chain has TRBV10-3 and TRBJ1-3; no firm D call. This CDR3 contains 13 residues. CDR1 is ENHRY, CDR2 SYGVKD, per germline. V lost 0 bases and J lost 4, with 4 bases in between. The CDR3 protein is CAISESGGNTIYF. CDR3 coding DNA: TGTGCCATCAGTGAGTCGGGCGGAAACACCATATATTTT.

This clone was detected only once. This rearrangement joins TRBV6-4 to TRBJ2-1, with 10 bases identical to TRBD2. The CDR3 totals 15 residues. Germline V gives CDR1 MRHNA, CDR2 SNTAGT. With V trimmed by 3 bases and J by 7 bases, 6 bases remained unmatched. This CDR3 reads CASSEASGGANEQFF. As DNA, the CDR3 is TGTGCCAGCAGTGAGGCGAGCGGGGGGGCAAATGAGCAGTTCTTC.

The V call is TRBV28, the J call TRBJ1-1, with D hard to call. The CDR3 consists of 13 residues. CDR1 and CDR2 from the germline V gene are MDHEN and SYDVKM. Trimming left V 5 bases short and J 8 bases short, with 15 bases between. In DNA, the CDR3 is TGTGCCAGCAGTGGGCCTGTGGTTCGGGAAGCTTTCTTT. Translating it yields CASSGPVVREAFF.

In this sample, this clone turned up once. The chain links TRBV7-3 to TRBJ2-7; TRBD1 matches 8 bases. Looked up from germline, CDR1 is SGHTA and CDR2 is FQGTGA. The CDR3 sequence is 13 residues long. With V trimmed by 4 bases and J by 5 bases, 4 bases remained unmatched. CDR3 residues: CASSWQQGDEQYF. The CDR3 DNA is TGTGCCAGCAGCTGGCAACAGGGGGACGAGCAGTACTTC. The full variable domain, in which reference TRBV7-3 and TRBJ2-7 provide the parts outside the CDR3, is GAGVSQTPSNKVTEKGKYVELRCDPISGHTALYWYRQSLGQGPEFLIYFQGTGAADDSGLPNDRFFAVRPEGSVSTLKIQRTERGDSAVYLCASSWQQGDEQYFGPGTRLTVT.

The chain links TRBV27 to TRBJ2-1; 11 nucleotides agree with TRBD2. Germline assignment: CDR1 MNHEY and CDR2 SMNVEV (reference sequence). There are 18 residues in the CDR3. Losses at the gene ends were 6 bases for V and 3 bases for J; bases not matched to a gene: 13. The CDR3 sequence: CASRQKTSGAWFYNEQFF. The CDR3 DNA follows: TGTGCCAGCAGACAAAAGACTAGCGGGGCCTGGTTCTACAATGAGCAGTTCTTC.

The rearrangement links TRBV19 to TRBJ2-5; possible D gene TRBD2, 5 bases. Trimming took off 10 bases at V and 5 bases at J, with 29 bases between the two ends. This CDR3 has 17 amino acids. Per germline, CDR1 LNHDA and CDR2 SQIVND (reference sequence). CDR3: CATLAVGGRAFLETQYF. The CDR3 DNA reads as TGTGCCACCCTGGCTGTCGGCGGGCGGGCGTTTCTGGAGACCCAGTACTTC.

The chain couples TRBV7-8 to TRBJ2-1; D is unresolved. Trimming took off 0 bases at V and 0 bases at J, with 9 bases between the two ends. The CDR3 totals 16 residues. Looked up from germline, CDR1 is SGHVS and CDR2 is FQNEAQ. In nucleotides, the CDR3 is TGTGCCAGCAGCTTAGCCCGACTGAGCTCCTACAATGAGCAGTTCTTC. Encoded protein: CASSLARLSSYNEQFF.

This clone has more than one count but fewer than ten. The chain uses TRBV6-5 and TRBJ2-2; 8 nucleotides agree with TRBD2. The CDR3 contains 16 residues. CDR1 is MNHEY and CDR2 is SVGAGI in the germline V gene. The V and J ends lost 0 bases and 6 bases, in that order; junction bases with no gene match: 6. Here the CDR3 reads CASSYSAGGIAGELFF. The CDR3 nucleotides read TGTGCCAGCAGTTACTCCGCGGGGGGTATAGCCGGGGAGCTGTTTTTT.

The V call is TRBV7-8, the J call TRBJ1-5; TRBD1 is a possible D gene (5 bases). This CDR3 spans 15 amino acids. CDR1 SGHVS and CDR2 FQNEAQ come from the germline V gene. V shed 7 bases and J shed 0 bases, with 13 bases lying between them. The CDR3 DNA reads TGTGCCAGCACCGTGGGGCGGTTTAGCAATCAGCCCCAGCATTTT. As protein: CASTVGRFSNQPQHF.

The V call is TRBV28, the J call TRBJ1-1; 10 bases are a match to TRBD1. Per the germline V gene, CDR1 is MDHEN and CDR2 is SYDVKM. This CDR3 has 15 amino acids. J lost 3 bases, V lost 3 bases, and 4 bases had no gene match. In DNA, the CDR3 is TGTGCCAGCAGTTTCGGGGGGACAGGGGACACTGAAGCTTTCTTT. Amino acids: CASSFGGTGDTEAFF.

The chain combines TRBV5-1 with TRBJ2-7; weak D call: TRBD1 (5 bases). Trimming pared 2 bases from V and 0 bases from J, leaving 9 bases between. Germline lookup yields CDR1 SGHRS and CDR2 YFSETQ. This CDR3 is built from 14 residues. The CDR3 bases are TGCGCCAGCAGCTTCTCAGGGCTCTCCTACGAGCAGTACTTC. Its translation is CASSFSGLSYEQYF.

This clone was observed a few times. This chain links TRBV5-1 with TRBJ1-3; D may be TRBD1 (5 bases). Germline CDR1 reads SGHRS; CDR2 reads YFSETQ. This CDR3 has 15 amino acids. V lost 1 base and J 1 base, leaving 9 bases between the germline ends. Written as DNA, the CDR3 is TGCGCCAGCAGCTTGAGTGGGGGGTCTGGAAACACCATATATTTT. It yields the protein CASSLSGGSGNTIYF.

This clone was observed a few times. The V gene is TRBV7-2, the J gene TRBJ2-1; D uncertain. V lost 6 bases, J lost 4 bases, and 13 bases lay in between. There are 14 residues in the CDR3. CDR1 and CDR2 (germline): SGHTA, FQGNSA. CDR3 coding DNA: TGTGCCAGCAGTAGACCCAGGTTATACAATGAGCAGTTCTTC. Amino acids: CASSRPRLYNEQFF.

The chain couples TRBV2 to TRBJ1-5; TRBD1 might be the D (6 bases). The CDR3 has 15 amino acids. Between the trimmed V and J ends, which lost 0 bases and 7 bases, there was a span of 13 bases. Germline V gives CDR1 SNHLY, CDR2 FYNNEI. This CDR3 is CASSEARGARQPQHF. The CDR3 DNA reads as TGTGCCAGCAGTGAAGCGCGGGGGGCGAGGCAGCCCCAGCATTTT.